Listed below are T cell receptor beta chains from one sample, sequenced in a study of T cell repertoires in ileal Crohn's disease. TCRdb's table, derived via immunoSEQ multiplex PCR, lists solely in-frame clones and lacks some. Among some 7,000 clones listed, around three quarters were seen once. Input material: ileal tissue. The origin of the receptors is an adult with Crohn's disease. Both conserved end residues are part of each CDR3. Fields, in order: V gene, J gene, clone size, D gene, CDR3 DNA, CDR3 protein. D genes are given only for firm matches. Not every row has a clone size; where given, it reads once, few, many or a size class.

v_gene: TRBV19
j_gene: TRBJ2-1
abundance: few
d_gene: TRBD2
CDR3nt: TGTGCCTCCACCTGGCAGCGGGGGAGCTACAATGAGCAGTTCTTC
CDR3aa: CASTWQRGSYNEQFF

v_gene: TRBV7-2
j_gene: TRBJ2-1
abundance: NA
d_gene: NA
CDR3nt: TGTGCCAGCAGCTTCCGCCCAGGGGGCGGGGGGGGACTTGAGCAGTTCTTC
CDR3aa: CASSFRPGGGGGLEQFF

v_gene: TRBV10-3
j_gene: TRBJ2-7
abundance: NA
d_gene: NA
CDR3nt: TGTGCCATCAGGCCACAGGAGACCTACGAGCAGTACTTC
CDR3aa: CAIRPQETYEQYF

v_gene: TRBV7-9
j_gene: TRBJ1-1
abundance: NA
d_gene: NA
CDR3nt: TGTGCCAGCAGCTTACGGGAGGGGACTGAAGCTTTCTTT
CDR3aa: CASSLREGTEAFF

v_gene: TRBV7-3
j_gene: TRBJ2-2
abundance: once
d_gene: NA
CDR3nt: TGTGCCAGCAGCCCTTATACCTCCAGGGGAGAGACCGGGGAGCTGTTTTTT
CDR3aa: CASSPYTSRGETGELFF

v_gene: TRBV6-5
j_gene: TRBJ1-2
abundance: once
d_gene: NA
CDR3nt: TGTGCCAGCAGTTACGAAGAATTGGGCGTGGGCTACACCTTC
CDR3aa: CASSYEELGVGYTF

v_gene: TRBV19
j_gene: TRBJ2-1
abundance: NA
d_gene: TRBD2
CDR3nt: TGTGCCAGTAGGGTAGCGGGGTCAAGCTACAATGAGCAGTTCTTC
CDR3aa: CASRVAGSSYNEQFF

v_gene: TRBV5-1
j_gene: TRBJ2-7
abundance: NA
d_gene: TRBD2
CDR3nt: TGCGCCAGCAGCTGGGCGGGGGATTACGAGCAGTACTTC
CDR3aa: CASSWAGDYEQYF

v_gene: TRBV18
j_gene: TRBJ1-1
abundance: NA
d_gene: NA
CDR3nt: TGTGCCAGCTCCGGACTAGAGAACACTGAAGCTTTCTTT
CDR3aa: CASSGLENTEAFF

v_gene: TRBV6-5
j_gene: TRBJ1-1
abundance: NA
d_gene: TRBD1
CDR3nt: TGTGCCAGCAGAGAGACAGGGGTGATTTCGAAAGCTTTCTTT
CDR3aa: CASRETGVISKAFF

v_gene: TRBV28
j_gene: TRBJ2-7
abundance: NA
d_gene: NA
CDR3nt: TGTGCCAGTACCGGGTCCCCCTACGAGCAGTACTTC
CDR3aa: CASTGSPYEQYF

v_gene: TRBV27
j_gene: TRBJ2-1
abundance: NA
d_gene: TRBD2
CDR3nt: TGTGCCAGCAGTTTTGCTAGCGGGGGCAATGAGCAGTTCTTC
CDR3aa: CASSFASGGNEQFF

v_gene: TRBV6-5
j_gene: TRBJ2-7
abundance: NA
d_gene: NA
CDR3nt: TGTGCCAGCAGTTACGTCCAGGGGTCCACCTACGAGCAGTACTTC
CDR3aa: CASSYVQGSTYEQYF

v_gene: TRBV7-2
j_gene: TRBJ2-7
abundance: NA
d_gene: NA
CDR3nt: TGTGCCAGCAGCTTTGGTAGTTTCATCTCCTACGAGCAGTACTTC
CDR3aa: CASSFGSFISYEQYF

v_gene: TRBV10-3
j_gene: TRBJ1-2
abundance: NA
d_gene: TRBD1
CDR3nt: TGTGCCATCAGTGAAAGGACAGGGGGCTCTAACTATGGCTACACCTTC
CDR3aa: CAISERTGGSNYGYTF

v_gene: TRBV9
j_gene: TRBJ1-1
abundance: few
d_gene: NA
CDR3nt: TGTGCCAGCAGCGTAGATGAGGCCACTGAAGCTTTCTTT
CDR3aa: CASSVDEATEAFF

v_gene: TRBV28
j_gene: TRBJ1-2
abundance: once
d_gene: NA
CDR3nt: TGTGCCAGCAGTACTCCGCCCTGGGGCTACACCTTC
CDR3aa: CASSTPPWGYTF

v_gene: TRBV2
j_gene: TRBJ1-2
abundance: NA
d_gene: NA
CDR3nt: TGTGCCACCCCTTCCGGACAGCGGCTCTACACCTTC
CDR3aa: CATPSGQRLYTF

v_gene: TRBV10-3
j_gene: TRBJ1-1
abundance: NA
d_gene: TRBD1
CDR3nt: TGTGCCATCACTGACAACACAGGGGGTACTGAAGCTTTCTTT
CDR3aa: CAITDNTGGTEAFF

v_gene: TRBV5-1
j_gene: TRBJ2-3
abundance: NA
d_gene: NA
CDR3nt: TGCGCCAGCAGCTTGGAATGGGCTAGCACAGATACGCAGTATTTT
CDR3aa: CASSLEWASTDTQYF

v_gene: TRBV19
j_gene: TRBJ1-5
abundance: NA
d_gene: TRBD1
CDR3nt: TGTGCCAGTAGTGTACCGGGACAGACTTTTAGCAATCAGCCCCAGCATTTT
CDR3aa: CASSVPGQTFSNQPQHF

v_gene: TRBV4-1
j_gene: TRBJ1-2
abundance: NA
d_gene: TRBD1
CDR3nt: TGCGCCAGCAGCCAGACCGGGACAGGGGGGGATGATGGCTACACCTTC
CDR3aa: CASSQTGTGGDDGYTF

v_gene: TRBV11-2
j_gene: TRBJ2-7
abundance: NA
d_gene: TRBD1
CDR3nt: TGTGCCAGCAGGGGGGGGACAGGGAGGGAGGCCTACGAGCAGTACTTC
CDR3aa: CASRGGTGREAYEQYF

v_gene: TRBV14
j_gene: TRBJ2-7
abundance: NA
d_gene: NA
CDR3nt: TGTGCCAGCAGCCAAGCAGACGAGCAGTACTTC
CDR3aa: CASSQADEQYF

v_gene: TRBV6-4
j_gene: TRBJ2-3
abundance: NA
d_gene: TRBD2
CDR3nt: TGTGCCAGCAGTGAAGCGGGGGGCACAGATACGCAGTATTTT
CDR3aa: CASSEAGGTDTQYF

v_gene: TRBV28
j_gene: TRBJ1-1
abundance: NA
d_gene: TRBD1
CDR3nt: TGTGCCAGCAGACAGACAGGGCTGAACACTGAAGCTTTCTTT
CDR3aa: CASRQTGLNTEAFF

v_gene: TRBV7-2
j_gene: TRBJ1-3
abundance: NA
d_gene: NA
CDR3nt: TGTGCCAGCAGCTCACAGGCTAACTCTGGAAACACCATATATTTT
CDR3aa: CASSSQANSGNTIYF

v_gene: TRBV2
j_gene: TRBJ1-5
abundance: NA
d_gene: NA
CDR3nt: TGTGCCAGCAGTGAATCTGGGCATAGCAATCAGCCCCAGCATTTT
CDR3aa: CASSESGHSNQPQHF

v_gene: TRBV5-1
j_gene: TRBJ1-2
abundance: NA
d_gene: TRBD1
CDR3nt: TGCGCCAGCAGCCCCGAACAGGGGTCGGTCTATGGCTACACCTTC
CDR3aa: CASSPEQGSVYGYTF

v_gene: TRBV10-1
j_gene: TRBJ1-1
abundance: NA
d_gene: TRBD1
CDR3nt: TGCGCCAGCCGCCGAGTAGACAGGGCCACCCGCTACACTGAAGCTTTCTTT
CDR3aa: CASRRVDRATRYTEAFF

v_gene: TRBV2
j_gene: TRBJ2-7
abundance: NA
d_gene: TRBD2
CDR3nt: TGTGCCAGCAGTGAACCTAGCGGGGGGGGGTACGAGCAGTACTTC
CDR3aa: CASSEPSGGGYEQYF

v_gene: TRBV15
j_gene: TRBJ2-5
abundance: NA
d_gene: NA
CDR3nt: TGTGCCACCAGCAGAGATTATTTGGCAGGGAATACGCAGACCCAGTACTTC
CDR3aa: CATSRDYLAGNTQTQYF

v_gene: TRBV28
j_gene: TRBJ2-7
abundance: few
d_gene: NA
CDR3nt: TGTGCCAGCAGCAGAGGAGGGAACTACGAGCAGTACTTC
CDR3aa: CASSRGGNYEQYF

v_gene: TRBV11-2
j_gene: TRBJ2-1
abundance: NA
d_gene: NA
CDR3nt: TGTGCCAGCAGCCCGCAGACAGGGAGGAATGAGCAGTTCTTC
CDR3aa: CASSPQTGRNEQFF

v_gene: TRBV6-6
j_gene: TRBJ1-5
abundance: NA
d_gene: TRBD1
CDR3nt: TGTGCCAGCAGCCCTGACAGGGAGCAATCAGCCCCAGCATTT
CDR3aa: CASSPDREQSAPAF

v_gene: TRBV6-5
j_gene: TRBJ1-2
abundance: NA
d_gene: TRBD1
CDR3nt: TGTGCCAGCAGTACAGGGGGATATGGCTACACCTTC
CDR3aa: CASSTGGYGYTF

v_gene: TRBV11-2
j_gene: TRBJ1-4
abundance: once
d_gene: TRBD1
CDR3nt: TGTGCCAGCAGCTTTGGACAGGGGAATGAAAAACTGTTTTTT
CDR3aa: CASSFGQGNEKLFF

v_gene: TRBV11-3
j_gene: TRBJ2-3
abundance: few
d_gene: NA
CDR3nt: TGTGCCAGCAGCCCTGGAAGACAGGCGACCACAGATACGCAGTATTTT
CDR3aa: CASSPGRQATTDTQYF

v_gene: TRBV28
j_gene: TRBJ2-7
abundance: NA
d_gene: TRBD1
CDR3nt: TGTGCCAGCAGCTCGGGACAGGGCTACGAGCAGTACTTC
CDR3aa: CASSSGQGYEQYF

v_gene: TRBV6-8
j_gene: TRBJ2-5
abundance: NA
d_gene: TRBD2
CDR3nt: TGTGCCAGCAGTTCCACGACTAGCGGGGGGGCTTTTGAGACCCAGTACTTC
CDR3aa: CASSSTTSGGAFETQYF

v_gene: TRBV11-3
j_gene: TRBJ1-1
abundance: NA
d_gene: NA
CDR3nt: TGTGCCAGCAGTTTAGGTTCCGGGTACGCCGTCACTGAAGCTTTCTTT
CDR3aa: CASSLGSGYAVTEAFF

v_gene: TRBV9
j_gene: TRBJ2-7
abundance: NA
d_gene: TRBD2
CDR3nt: TGTGCCAGCAGCCCGCGGGGGGCAGGCGAGCAGTACTTC
CDR3aa: CASSPRGAGEQYF

v_gene: TRBV28
j_gene: TRBJ2-1
abundance: few
d_gene: TRBD2
CDR3nt: TGTGCCAGCAGTTTGCCAGGGACTAGCGGGGGGTACAATGAGCAGTTCTTC
CDR3aa: CASSLPGTSGGYNEQFF

v_gene: TRBV9
j_gene: TRBJ2-2
abundance: few
d_gene: TRBD2
CDR3nt: TGTGCCAGCGGAGGGGCGGGGGCGAACACCGGGGAGCTGTTTTTT
CDR3aa: CASGGAGANTGELFF

v_gene: TRBV9
j_gene: TRBJ2-7
abundance: once
d_gene: NA
CDR3nt: TGTGCCAGCAGCGTAGCTAATGAGGATGCCTACGAGCAGTACTTC
CDR3aa: CASSVANEDAYEQYF

v_gene: TRBV28
j_gene: TRBJ1-5
abundance: few
d_gene: NA
CDR3nt: TGTGCCAGCAGTACAGGGAATCAGCCCCAGCATTTT
CDR3aa: CASSTGNQPQHF

v_gene: TRBV7-9
j_gene: TRBJ2-2
abundance: few
d_gene: NA
CDR3nt: TGTGCCAGCAGCTTATTAGCGATTCCGAACACCGGGGAGCTGTTTTTT
CDR3aa: CASSLLAIPNTGELFF

v_gene: TRBV27
j_gene: TRBJ1-5
abundance: NA
d_gene: NA
CDR3nt: TGTGCCAGCAGCCCATCACAGGGCCTCAATCAGCCCCAGCATTTT
CDR3aa: CASSPSQGLNQPQHF